Presented here are 10 T cell receptor beta chains from one specimen sequenced in a study of blood T cell repertoires in COVID-19. TCRdb keeps only in-frame clones here, not all; method: immunoSEQ multiplex PCR. The sample gives about 360,000 clones, approximately 85% of which show up once; approximately 2.1% is in the top ten. The sample consisted of PBMCs or T cells enriched from blood (not recorded which). The receptors come from a woman between 35 and 50 years old with acute COVID-19.

This sequence joins TRBV6-6 and TRBJ2-7; D may be TRBD1 (6 bases). The CDR3 has 15 residues. The germline V and J ends were trimmed by 1 base and 1 base, with 11 bases remaining between them. CDR1 and CDR2 (germline): MNHNY, SVGAGI (reference sequence). CDR3 amino acids: CASSYFTGSSYEQYF. The CDR3 nucleotides read TGTGCCAGCAGTTACTTTACAGGGTCGTCCTACGAGCAGTACTTC.

The chain links TRBV19 to TRBJ1-2; 9 positions agree with TRBD1. The ends lost 8 bases at V and 7 bases at J; junction bases unmatched: 8. The germline CDR1 and CDR2 sequences are LNHDA and SQIVND (reference sequence). The CDR3 has 13 residues. The CDR3 sequence: CASLDRGDSGYTF. Here the CDR3 DNA reads TGTGCCAGTCTTGACAGGGGGGATTCTGGCTACACCTTC. The complete variable domain, with remaining parts taken from reference TRBV19 and TRBJ1-2, reads DGGITQSPKYLFRKEGQNVTLSCEQNLNHDAMYWYRQDPGQGLRLIYYSQIVNDFQKGDIAEGYSVSREKKESFPLTVTSAQKNPTAFYLCASLDRGDSGYTFGSGTRLTVV.

The CDR3 loop reads CASSSPGGPTIQYF. As DNA, the CDR3 is TGTGCCAGCAGCTCCCCGGGGGGGCCGACCATTCAGTACTTC. The V gene is TRBV7-8, the J gene TRBJ2-4; TRBD2 matches 8 bases. Germline loops: CDR1 SGHVS, CDR2 FQNEAQ. There are 14 residues in the CDR3. Losses at the gene ends were 4 bases for V and 9 bases for J; bases not matched to a gene: 8.

The chain couples TRBV7-2 to TRBJ2-5; TRBD2 aligns across 10 bases. The CDR3 covers 15 residues. Per germline, CDR1 SGHTA and CDR2 FQGNSA. V lost 5 bases and J lost 5; bases outside the gene matches: 8. CDR3 DNA: TGTGCCAGCAGCGACGGGACTAGCGTAGGGGAGACCCAGTACTTC. Protein sequence: CASSDGTSVGETQYF.

As to this clone: This same CDR3 is encoded by further DNA sequences in the sample. The chain recombines TRBV6-1 with TRBJ1-5; D is possibly TRBD1 (6 bases). The CDR3 totals 14 residues. Germline V gene data show CDR1 as MNHNS and CDR2 as SASEGT. With 2 bases removed from V and 2 bases from J, the gap between germline ends came to 7 bases. CDR3 loop: CASSENRGNQPQHF. The CDR3 DNA follows: TGTGCCAGCAGTGAAAACAGGGGCAATCAGCCCCAGCATTTT.

This chain uses TRBV9 with TRBJ1-3, with 7 positions matching TRBD1. V was clipped by 4 bases and J by 4 bases; unmatched bases: 11. CDR1 and CDR2 from the germline V gene are SGDLS and YYNGEE. CDR3 length equals 16 residues. The CDR3 DNA follows: TGTGCCAGCAGCTCCAGACAGGGAGCAAAAGGAAACACCATATATTTT. Translating gives CASSSRQGAKGNTIYF.

The chain carries TRBV3-1 (or the pseudogene TRBV3-2) and TRBJ1-4; D perhaps matches TRBD1 (6 bases). V lost 1 base and J 11 bases, leaving 11 bases between the germline ends. The CDR3 runs 13 residues. In germline, CDR1 is LGHDT, CDR2 YNNKEL (reference sequence). DNA of the CDR3: TGTGCCAGCAGCCAAGCCAGGGGAGGGAAACTGTTTTTT. Encoded protein: CASSQARGGKLFF.

This clone has only a few counts. The chain is built from TRBV4-1 and TRBJ2-1, with 8 bases lining up with TRBD2. Per the germline V gene, CDR1 is MGHRA and CDR2 is YSYEKL. Germline trimming cut 1 base from V and 7 bases from J; bases unmatched to any gene: 12. The CDR3 has 17 amino acids. This CDR3 is CASSQVALGLVENEQFF. For the CDR3, the DNA is TGCGCCAGCAGCCAAGTCGCCCTGGGACTAGTAGAGAATGAGCAGTTCTTC.

The J gene is TRBJ1-1, the V gene TRBV28; a possible D gene is TRBD1 (6 bases). V lost 5 bases, J lost 4 bases, and 11 bases lay in between. The CDR3 has 13 residues. Per germline, CDR1 MDHEN and CDR2 SYDVKM. CDR3 nucleotide sequence: TGTGCCAGCAGTGAACAGGGATTCACTGAAGCTTTCTTT. Translation gives CASSEQGFTEAFF.

V usage is TRBV5-5 and J usage is TRBJ1-3; 9 bases agree with TRBD1. Germline V gene data show CDR1 as SGHKS and CDR2 as YYEKEE (reference sequence). V was clipped by 3 bases and J by 0 bases; unmatched bases: 7. CDR3 length equals 17 residues. As DNA, the CDR3 is TGTGCCAGCAGCTCCCCGACAGGGGGTAGCTCTGGAAACACCATATATTTT. Translation: CASSSPTGGSSGNTIYF.